A selection of T cell receptor beta chains follows, all from one sample in a study of human T cells and chemical hapten exposure. TCRdb itself ran the RACE reads through MiXCR, one entry per CDR3 protein. Seen here are 150,000 to 200,000 distinct CDR3 sequences, around 22% observed once, and the top ten hold 6.7%. Sequencing used whole blood, obtained in connection with sensitization to the hapten diphenylcyclopropenone (DPC). The origin of the receptors is a woman in her fifties or sixties with alopecia areata. Some clones in this sample may be carry-over from other donors' samples. Each CDR3 is given with its conserved first and last residue. D genes are given only for firm matches. Some rows mark clone size as missing; the rest say once, few, many or name a class of expanded clone.

CDR3 protein	CDR3 DNA	D gene	clone size	V gene	J gene
CASSLNAANNEQFF	TGTGCCAGCAGTTTAAATGCGGCCAACAATGAGCAGTTCTTC	NA	few	TRBV27	TRBJ2-1
CSVVSGSQYNEQFF	TGCAGCGTCGTTAGCGGGAGTCAATACAATGAGCAGTTCTTC	TRBD2	NA	TRBV29-1	TRBJ2-1
CASSYSGSNGYEQYF	TGTGCCAGCTCATACAGCGGGAGTAACGGTTACGAGCAGTACTTC	TRBD2	few	TRBV18	TRBJ2-7
CASSELVSGRGGQFF	TGTGCCAGCAGTGAACTCGTTAGCGGGAGGGGGGGGCAGTTCTTC	TRBD2	NA	TRBV6-1	TRBJ2-1
CASSATSGGETQYF	TGTGCCAGCAGCGCGACTAGCGGGGGAGAGACCCAGTACTTC	TRBD2	few	TRBV9	TRBJ2-5
CASSMAISTEAFF	TGCGCCAGCAGCATGGCGATTTCAACTGAAGCTTTCTTT	NA	few	TRBV5-1	TRBJ1-1
CASSYSVPGIGTGNSPLHF	TGTGCCAGCAGTTACTCAGTCCCGGGCATAGGGACAGGGAATTCACCCCTCCACTTT	TRBD1	NA	TRBV6-5	TRBJ1-6
CASSRWSEETQYF	TGTGCCAGCAGCCGGTGGTCAGAAGAGACCCAGTACTTC	NA	few	TRBV9	TRBJ2-5
CTWDSPNYGYTF	TGCACTTGGGACAGTCCTAACTATGGCTACACCTTC	TRBD1	few	TRBV20-1	TRBJ1-2
CASGPGLAGGSGANVLTF	TGCGCCAGCGGACCGGGACTAGCGGGAGGTTCTGGGGCCAACGTCCTGACTTTC	TRBD2	once	TRBV4-1	TRBJ2-6
CSARASDRVNEQYF	TGCAGTGCTAGGGCCAGTGACAGGGTCAACGAGCAGTACTTC	TRBD1	few	TRBV20-1	TRBJ2-7
CSVVQGPPLGRTEAFF	TGCAGCGTTGTGCAAGGACCTCCCCTTGGAAGGACTGAAGCTTTCTTT	NA	few	TRBV29-1	TRBJ1-1
CSASSGRENTDTQYF	TGCAGTGCTAGTAGCGGGCGGGAGAACACAGATACGCAGTATTTT	TRBD2	few	TRBV20-1	TRBJ2-3
CASRDWTGKSQPQHF	TGTGCCAGCAGGGATTGGACAGGGAAGAGTCAGCCCCAGCATTTT	TRBD1	few	TRBV12-3/TRBV12-4	TRBJ1-5
CASSIRTVSETQYF	TGTGCCAGCAGCATTAGGACAGTCAGCGAGACCCAGTACTTC	NA	NA	TRBV7-8	TRBJ2-5
CASSLRQGVDGYTF	TGCGCCAGCAGCCTAAGACAGGGTGTTGATGGCTACACCTTC	TRBD1	few	TRBV10-2	TRBJ1-2
CASSGMGQAETQYF	TGTGCCAGCAGCGGGATGGGACAAGCGGAGACCCAGTACTTC	NA	few	TRBV5-5	TRBJ2-5
CASSLLAGGPLETQYF	TGTGCTAGCAGCTTACTAGCGGGAGGGCCTTTAGAGACCCAGTACTTC	TRBD2	NA	TRBV7-7	TRBJ2-5
CSARRRVDTGELFF	TGCAGTGCTAGGAGGAGGGTCGACACCGGGGAGCTGTTTTTT	NA	NA	TRBV20-1	TRBJ2-2
CASSHLAGENTIYF	TGTGCCAGCAGCCACCTAGCAGGGGAAAACACCATATATTTT	NA	NA	TRBV3-1	TRBJ1-3
CATNKDTDTQYF	TGTGCTACGAATAAGGACACAGATACGCAGTATTTT	NA	NA	TRBV19	TRBJ2-3
CASSLEAGGNSPLHF	TGCGCCAGCAGCTTGGAGGCAGGGGGGAATTCACCCCTCCACTTT	TRBD1	NA	TRBV5-1	TRBJ1-6
CASSVGAFEQFF	TGTGCCAGCAGCGTAGGGGCGTTTGAGCAGTTCTTC	NA	few	TRBV9	TRBJ2-1
CATSRGVGEQSNEQFF	TGTGCCACCAGCAGAGGTGTCGGGGAACAAAGCAATGAGCAGTTCTTC	NA	few	TRBV15	TRBJ2-1
CASSDSWAEYNEQFF	TGTGCCAGCAGTGACTCGTGGGCCGAATACAATGAGCAGTTCTTC	NA	NA	TRBV6-4	TRBJ2-1
CASSFRRNQPQHF	TGTGCCAGCAGCTTCCGGCGCAATCAGCCCCAGCATTTT	NA	NA	TRBV7-2	TRBJ1-5
CASSGTGTNTEAFF	TGCGCCAGCAGCGGGACAGGGACGAACACTGAAGCTTTCTTT	TRBD1	NA	TRBV5-1	TRBJ1-1
CASSPGSYGYTF	TGTGCCAGCAGCCCGGGGTCCTATGGCTACACCTTC	NA	few	TRBV12-3/TRBV12-4	TRBJ1-2
CASSSELAAYNEQFF	TGCGCCAGCAGCTCGGAACTAGCGGCGTACAATGAGCAGTTCTTC	TRBD2	once	TRBV5-1	TRBJ2-1
CASSLVAGVGETQYF	TGTGCCAGCAGCTTAGTAGCGGGAGTAGGAGAGACCCAGTACTTC	TRBD2	NA	TRBV7-9	TRBJ2-5
CATSPGTSDVDEQFF	TGTGCCACCAGTCCCGGGACTAGTGATGTCGATGAGCAGTTCTTC	TRBD2	few	TRBV24-1	TRBJ2-1
CASLEGWGGRTDTQYF	TGTGCCAGCCTGGAAGGTTGGGGCGGACGCACAGATACGCAGTATTTT	NA	NA	TRBV7-2	TRBJ2-3
CSAGHPSTDTQYF	TGCAGTGCGGGACACCCTAGCACAGATACGCAGTATTTT	NA	NA	TRBV20-1	TRBJ2-3
CASSFGADQPQHF	TGTGCCAGCAGCTTTGGGGCGGACCAGCCCCAGCATTTT	NA	NA	TRBV7-3	TRBJ1-5
CSVEDRGQGPPDTQYF	TGCAGCGTTGAAGATCGAGGGCAGGGACCACCAGATACGCAGTATTTT	NA	NA	TRBV29-1	TRBJ2-3
CASSLVTGTNFISGNTIYF	TGTGCCAGCAGCTTAGTGACCGGGACGAACTTTATCTCTGGAAACACCATATATTTT	NA	NA	TRBV7-9	TRBJ1-3
CASSLRAAWDIQYF	TGTGCCAGCAGTTTAAGGGCCGCCTGGGACATTCAGTACTTC	NA	NA	TRBV12-3/TRBV12-4	TRBJ2-4
CASTESDSKATQYF	TGTGCCAGTACAGAGTCGGACAGCAAGGCGACCCAGTACTTC	NA	NA	TRBV2	TRBJ2-5
CASSSMTGGRTGNTIYF	TGTGCCAGCAGCTCCATGACAGGGGGAAGAACTGGAAACACCATATATTTT	TRBD1	few	TRBV5-6	TRBJ1-3
CASMRTSGNTGELFF	TGTGCCAGCATGCGGACTAGCGGTAACACCGGGGAGCTGTTTTTT	TRBD2	NA	TRBV2	TRBJ2-2
CASSRHSNYGYTF	TGTGCCAGCAGCAGGCATTCGAACTATGGCTACACCTTC	NA	few	TRBV12-3/TRBV12-4	TRBJ1-2
CSARTGTSSYNSPLHF	TGCAGTGCTCGGACAGGGACAAGCTCCTATAATTCACCCCTCCACTTT	TRBD1	many	TRBV20-1	TRBJ1-6
CSARPDNYEQYF	TGCAGTGCTAGACCGGACAACTACGAGCAGTACTTC	NA	few	TRBV20-1	TRBJ2-7
CASSLFGGREQFF	TGTGCCAGCAGCCTTTTCGGAGGGCGTGAGCAGTTCTTC	NA	many	TRBV4-2	TRBJ2-1
CASSLQAGGSDQPQHF	TGTGCCAGCAGCTTACAGGCAGGGGGCTCGGATCAGCCCCAGCATTTT	TRBD1	NA	TRBV7-2	TRBJ1-5
CASSIGAVGSNQPQHF	TGTGCCAGTAGTATTGGGGCGGTCGGAAGCAATCAGCCCCAGCATTTT	NA	many	TRBV19	TRBJ1-5
CASSPWRGGEETQYF	TGTGCCAGTAGTCCCTGGAGAGGGGGCGAGGAGACCCAGTACTTC	TRBD1	many	TRBV19	TRBJ2-5
CSSAGTGMWADTQYF	TGCAGCTCCGCCGGGACAGGGATGTGGGCAGATACGCAGTATTTT	TRBD1	NA	TRBV29-1	TRBJ2-3
CASSIQGTGANVLTF	TGTGCCAGCAGTATACAGGGTACTGGGGCCAACGTCCTGACTTTC	NA	NA	TRBV27	TRBJ2-6
CSAPGGWGSGLAQETQYF	TGCAGTGCTCCGGGGGGGTGGGGCTCGGGACTAGCACAAGAGACCCAGTACTTC	TRBD2	NA	TRBV20-1	TRBJ2-5
CASSLVGGPNTGELFF	TGTGCCAGCAGCTTAGTCGGAGGGCCGAACACCGGGGAGCTGTTTTTT	NA	few	TRBV11-2	TRBJ2-2
CASRWTSGQADEQFF	TGTGCCAGCCGTTGGACTAGCGGCCAGGCGGATGAGCAGTTCTTC	TRBD2	NA	TRBV2	TRBJ2-1
CASSRTTGVQPQHF	TGTGCCAGCAGCCGAACGACAGGGGTTCAGCCCCAGCATTTT	TRBD1	NA	TRBV3-1	TRBJ1-5
CASSDWAGFTDTQYF	TGTGCCAGCAGTGATTGGGCGGGATTCACAGATACGCAGTATTTT	NA	NA	TRBV2	TRBJ2-3